A single sample gave rise to the 27 T cell receptor beta chains below, sequenced in a study of human T cells and chemical hapten exposure. A single record per CDR3 protein comes from TCRdb applying MiXCR to the RACE reads. The sample holds about 340,000 distinct CDR3 sequences, approximately 6.3% seen once. Time point defined: patch test 1, 2 weeks after DPC sensitization. Treatment described: therapeutic diphenylcyclopropenone sensitization with weekly scalp DPC. The sequencing here drew on whole blood, taken in connection with sensitization to the hapten diphenylcyclopropenone (DPC). These receptors were collected from a woman aged 18-29 years with alopecia areata. Some clones in this sample may be carry-over from other donors' samples.

The chain employs TRBV7-2 and TRBJ1-6, with a tentative D call TRBD1 (6 bases). V lost 1 base, J lost 0 bases, and 10 bases lay in between. Germline CDR1 reads SGHTA; CDR2 reads FQGNSA. The CDR3 sequence is 17 residues long. The CDR3, as DNA: TGTGCCAGCAGCTTAGTTGGACAGAGCTCCTATAATTCACCCCTCCACTTT. This sequence encodes CASSLVGQSSYNSPLHF.

The J gene is TRBJ1-1, the V gene TRBV12-3 or TRBV12-4; unclear D gene. The CDR3 runs to 12 residues. V was cut by 7 bases and J by 5 bases, with 11 bases left in between. CDR3: CASTLYGTEAFF. The CDR3, as DNA: TGTGCCAGCACCCTATATGGGACTGAAGCTTTCTTT.

The gene calls are TRBV2 and TRBJ2-3; tentatively, D is TRBD2 (5 bases). Trimming shortened V by 4 bases and J by 0 bases, and 8 bases separated the two germline ends. CDR1 SNHLY and CDR2 FYNNEI come from the germline V gene. The length of the CDR3 is 14 residues. CDR3 DNA: TGTGCCAGCAGTGGACGGACTAGCACAGATACGCAGTATTTT. This gives the protein CASSGRTSTDTQYF.

This clonotype turned up a few times. The V and J genes are TRBV5-4 and TRBJ1-1; D not resolved. With 4 bases removed from V and 4 bases from J, the gap between germline ends came to 14 bases. Germline V CDR1 and CDR2: SGHNT, YYREEE (reference sequence). The CDR3 sequence is 14 residues long. The DNA for the CDR3 is TGTGCCAGCAGCCCCACCGGACCGGGCACTGAAGCTTTCTTT. Translating gives CASSPTGPGTEAFF. Complete variable domain (other parts from reference TRBV5-4 and TRBJ1-1): ETGVTQSPTHLIKTRGQQVTLRCSSQSGHNTVSWYQQALGQGPQFIFQYYREEENGRGNFPPRFSGLQFPNYSSELNVNALELDDSALYLCASSPTGPGTEAFFGQGTRLTVV.

This clonotype showed up many times. This chain uses TRBV27 with TRBJ1-1; 7 positions agree with TRBD1. The CDR3 totals 16 residues. Germline trimming cut 5 bases from V and 7 bases from J; bases unmatched to any gene: 16. Germline loops: CDR1 MNHEY, CDR2 SMNVEV (reference sequence). The CDR3 here is CASSDYVIQGLGEAFF. In nucleotides, the CDR3 is TGTGCCAGCAGTGATTACGTTATACAGGGGCTGGGTGAAGCTTTCTTT.

This chain connects TRBV29-1 to TRBJ1-2, with 11 bases lining up with TRBD1. With 3 bases clipped from V and 7 bases from J, the junction kept 4 bases outside the gene matches. There are 13 residues in the CDR3. Germline assignment: CDR1 SQVTM and CDR2 ANQGSEA. The CDR3 DNA is TGCAGCGTTGAGAGGACAGGGGGCCTTGGCTACACCTTC. This translates into CSVERTGGLGYTF.

In its sample, this clonotype was seen many times. V is TRBV4-2 and J is TRBJ2-7, with a tentative D call TRBD1 (6 bases). Germline values: CDR1 LGHNA, CDR2 YNFKEQ. V was pared by 5 bases and J by 1 base, with 12 bases between. The CDR3 extends over 14 amino acids. The DNA of the CDR3 is TGTGCCAGCAGCGGTCAGGGGACATCCTACGAGCAGTACTTC. Encoded protein: CASSGQGTSYEQYF.

This clonotype was counted many times. The chain is built from TRBV18 and TRBJ2-5; 8 bases match TRBD1. This CDR3 is 14 amino acids long. Germline CDR1 KGHSH, CDR2 LQKENI. V dropped 3 bases and J dropped 6; count of bases not matched to a gene: 6. Here the CDR3 DNA reads TGTGCCAGCTCACCGGCGGACAGGGCGAAGACCCAGTACTTC. It is translated as CASSPADRAKTQYF.

The V call is TRBV2, the J call TRBJ2-1; possibly TRBD1 for D (6 bases). The CDR3 extends over 13 amino acids. Trimming took 6 bases from V and 9 from J, leaving 15 bases between them. The germline CDR1 and CDR2 sequences are SNHLY and FYNNEI. The chain's CDR3 is CASRESGVVEQFF. The CDR3 DNA reads TGTGCCAGCAGAGAATCAGGGGTTGTTGAGCAGTTCTTC.

V gene TRBV29-1 combines with J gene TRBJ2-1; D may be TRBD2 (5 bases). The CDR3 is 13 amino acids. Trimming removed 5 bases at V and 3 bases at J, with 11 bases between. Germline assignment: CDR1 SQVTM and CDR2 ANQGSEA. For the CDR3, the DNA is TGCAGCGTTCAGATGGAGGTCTACAATGAGCAGTTCTTC. It encodes CSVQMEVYNEQFF.

This clonotype was recorded many times. The genes are TRBV28 and TRBJ2-4; 10 bases agree with TRBD1. The CDR3 runs 15 residues. With V trimmed by 5 bases and J by 5 bases, 6 bases remained unmatched. In germline, CDR1 is MDHEN, CDR2 SYDVKM. CDR3 residues: CASSQGDRGQNIQYF. DNA of the CDR3: TGTGCCAGCAGTCAGGGGGACAGGGGTCAAAACATTCAGTACTTC. Looking up the rest from reference TRBV28 and TRBJ2-4 gives the full variable domain: DVKVTQSSRYLVKRTGEKVFLECVQDMDHENMFWYRQDPGLGLRLIYFSYDVKMKEKGDIPEGYSVSREKKERFSLILESASTNQTSMYLCASSQGDRGQNIQYFGAGTRLSVL.

This clonotype appeared many times. The chain is built from TRBV6-1 and TRBJ2-5; possibly TRBD1 for D (5 bases). Trimming took 3 bases from V and 2 from J, leaving 10 bases between them. The CDR3 is 14 amino acids. The germline V gene encodes CDR1 MNHNS and CDR2 SASEGT. The DNA of the CDR3 is TGTGCCAGCAGTGACTCAGGACAACAAGAGACCCAGTACTTC. Protein: CASSDSGQQETQYF.

This clonotype has a handful of counts. The chain is built from TRBV20-1 and TRBJ2-3, with unresolved D. V was shortened by 0 bases and J by 0 bases, with 10 bases between the two germline ends. CDR1 and CDR2 from the germline V gene are DFQATT and SNEGSKA (reference sequence). The CDR3 has 15 residues. The CDR3 bases are TGCAGTGCTAGAGATCGGGTTAAGAGCACAGATACGCAGTATTTT. Protein sequence: CSARDRVKSTDTQYF.

This clonotype has just a few counts. The chain employs TRBV7-2 and TRBJ2-2, with D unclear. This CDR3 is built from 17 residues. CDR1 is SGHTA, CDR2 FQGNSA, per germline. V lost 1 base and J 4 bases, leaving 16 bases between the germline ends. CDR3 in amino acids: CASSLVTASIGTGELFF. The CDR3 region has the DNA TGTGCCAGCAGCTTAGTTACAGCCAGTATTGGCACCGGGGAGCTGTTTTTT.

The chain carries TRBV20-1 and TRBJ2-3; 7 nucleotides line up with TRBD1. Looked up from germline, CDR1 is DFQATT and CDR2 is SNEGSKA (reference sequence). The junction had 11 bases not matched to a gene; V was cut back by 5 bases and J by 0 bases. CDR3 length: 16 residues. CDR3 DNA: TGCAGTGCTTTTCCAAGGACAGGTTATAGCACAGATACGCAGTATTTT. Its translation is CSAFPRTGYSTDTQYF.

The V gene is TRBV4-2, the J gene TRBJ2-2; TRBD2 agrees at 12 bases. Trimming took 0 bases from V and 1 from J; bases not matched to a gene: 3. Looked up from germline, CDR1 is LGHNA and CDR2 is YNFKEQ. The CDR3 covers 18 residues. The CDR3 loop is CASSQDMGLAGNTGELFF. The DNA for the CDR3 is TGTGCCAGCAGCCAAGATATGGGACTAGCGGGGAACACCGGGGAGCTGTTTTTT.

V and J are TRBV7-3 and TRBJ2-4; 11 bases fit TRBD1. J was trimmed by 0 bases and V by 4 bases; bases with no gene match: 11. Germline CDR1 and CDR2: SGHTA and FQGTGA. This CDR3 has 19 amino acids. The CDR3 nucleotides are TGTGCCAGCAGCTCCGGCCGGGACAGGGGGATTCTAGCCAAAAACATTCAGTACTTC. This encodes CASSSGRDRGILAKNIQYF.

This clonotype has a count of ten or more. This chain connects TRBV7-8 to TRBJ1-4; 8 bases agree with TRBD1. The CDR3 consists of 15 residues. With 7 bases clipped from V and 3 bases from J, the junction kept 7 bases outside the gene matches. Germline lookup yields CDR1 SGHVS and CDR2 FQNEAQ. The CDR3, as DNA: TGTGCCAGCAACCAGGGGGCGAGATCTAATGAAAAACTGTTTTTT. Protein sequence: CASNQGARSNEKLFF.

This clonotype was recorded at least ten times. The chain recombines TRBV11-2 with TRBJ1-2; D not resolved. CDR3 size: 14 residues. Trimming stripped 1 base from V and 2 bases from J, with 8 bases between. Germline CDR1 SGHAT, CDR2 FQNNGV. DNA for the CDR3: TGTGCCAGCAGCTTAGGGGTTGGGAACTATGGCTACACCTTC. Translating it yields CASSLGVGNYGYTF.

This clonotype was detected only a few times. The gene calls are TRBV3-1 and TRBJ1-2, with 7 bases that match TRBD1. The V gene end was trimmed by 6 bases and the J gene end by 2 bases; junction bases not matched to a gene: 6. Germline V gives CDR1 LGHDT, CDR2 YNNKEL (reference sequence). The CDR3 is made up of 14 amino acids. This CDR3 reads CASSRQGLNYGYTF. Here the CDR3 DNA reads TGTGCCAGCAGTCGACAGGGCTTAAACTATGGCTACACCTTC.

The chain combines TRBV6-5 with TRBJ2-5, with no clear D. V was trimmed by 4 bases and J by 7 bases, leaving 7 bases between them. The CDR3 sequence is 11 residues long. Germline loops: CDR1 MNHEY, CDR2 SVGAGI. CDR3 coding DNA: TGTGCCAGCAGTTCCCCCGGGACCCAGTACTTC. The encoded protein is CASSSPGTQYF.

The gene calls are TRBV20-1 and TRBJ1-5; tentatively, D is TRBD1 (6 bases). CDR1 and CDR2 from the germline V gene are DFQATT and SNEGSKA (reference sequence). Trimming stripped 1 base from V and 3 bases from J, with 10 bases between. The CDR3 covers 14 residues. The CDR3 nucleotides are TGCAGTGCTAGAGTGGCAGGGGTCAATCAGCCCCAGCATTTT. This gives the protein CSARVAGVNQPQHF.

This clonotype has at least ten counts. This rearrangement joins TRBV7-9 to TRBJ2-3; possibly TRBD1 or TRBD2 for D (5 bases each). The V gene's germline CDR1 is SEHNR and CDR2 FQNEAQ (reference sequence). V was clipped by 5 bases and J by 3 bases, with 12 bases between them. The CDR3 is 14 amino acids. CDR3 loop: CASSPRGATDTQYF. CDR3 DNA sequence: TGTGCCAGCAGCCCACGAGGGGCAACAGATACGCAGTATTTT.

This clonotype was detected only a few times. This rearrangement joins TRBV11-3 to TRBJ2-5; no clear D. Germline CDR1 SGHNT, CDR2 YENEEA. Trimming cost V 1 base and J 2 bases, with 11 bases left between them. The CDR3 loop spans 15 amino acids. Here the CDR3 reads CASSLGGQLQETQYF. Here the CDR3 DNA reads TGTGCCAGCAGCTTAGGTGGTCAGCTACAAGAGACCCAGTACTTC.

The chain employs TRBV27 and TRBJ1-4, with D tentatively TRBD1 (6 bases). Trimming removed 5 bases at V and 11 bases at J, with 18 bases between. Germline loops: CDR1 MNHEY, CDR2 SMNVEV (reference sequence). The CDR3 sequence is 14 residues long. CDR3 DNA: TGTGCCAGCAGTCAAACCCGACAGGAGGGGAAACTGTTTTTT. The encoded protein is CASSQTRQEGKLFF.

This clonotype was seen many times. Germline and junction disagree at one end, which may indicate a read error. This chain connects TRBV12-3 or TRBV12-4 to TRBJ1-6; D gene ambiguous. The CDR3 length is 14 residues. CDR3: CASRLSSYNSPLHF. DNA of the CDR3: TGTGCCAGCCGTTTAAGCTCCTATAATTCACCCCTCCACTTT.

This clonotype has a count of ten or more. V gene TRBV7-3 combines with J gene TRBJ2-2; D is perhaps TRBD1 (6 bases). Trimming left V 2 bases short and J 0 bases short, with 13 bases between. CDR1 SGHTA and CDR2 FQGTGA come from the germline V gene. This CDR3 spans 17 amino acids. DNA for the CDR3: TGTGCCAGCAGCTTAGGGGGCGGCTCCCCGAACACCGGGGAGCTGTTTTTT. Translation gives CASSLGGGSPNTGELFF.